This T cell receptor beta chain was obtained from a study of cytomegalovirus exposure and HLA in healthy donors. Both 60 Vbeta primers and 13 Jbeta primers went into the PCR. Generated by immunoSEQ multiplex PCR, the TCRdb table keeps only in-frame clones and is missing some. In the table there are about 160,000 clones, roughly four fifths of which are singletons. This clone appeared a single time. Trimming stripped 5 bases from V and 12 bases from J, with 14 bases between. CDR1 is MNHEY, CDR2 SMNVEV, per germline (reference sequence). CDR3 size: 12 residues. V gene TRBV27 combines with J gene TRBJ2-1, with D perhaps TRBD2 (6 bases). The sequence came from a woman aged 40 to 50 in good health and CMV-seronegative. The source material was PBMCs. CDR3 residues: CASSTTRTTQFF. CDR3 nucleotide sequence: TGTGCCAGCAGTACTACCCGGACTACGCAGTTCTTC.